Listed below are T cell receptor beta chains from one sample, sequenced in a study of STAT5B mutations in CD4+ large granular lymphocyte leukemia. Profiled with immunoSEQ multiplex PCR; TCRdb holds only in-frame clones, not every one. The sample comprises some 45,000 clones, roughly 85% of which are singletons, and about 3% rests with the top ten. The specimen sequenced was CD4+ T cells from blood buffy coats. Receptors were obtained from a human donor in good health. Each CDR3 is given with its conserved first and last residue. A D gene is named only where the DNA matches it firmly.

D	V	J	CDR3
TRBD1	TRBV5-1	TRBJ1-6	CASSLGQGNSPLHF
TRBD2	TRBV7-3	TRBJ2-1	CASSPKGSASGSRIYNEQFF
-	TRBV19	TRBJ1-2	CASKEGGPVVRYTF
TRBD1	TRBV28	TRBJ2-7	CASSEPDRGWFEQYF
-	TRBV10-3	TRBJ2-2	CAISEGGNTGELFF
-	TRBV21-1	TRBJ2-7	CASSPVSSGHEQYF
-	TRBV19	TRBJ1-3	CATEGYSGNTIYF
TRBD1	TRBV28	TRBJ2-3	CASSSRKQGASDTQYF
TRBD1	TRBV18	TRBJ2-5	CASSRQGAQETQYF
TRBD1	TRBV6-1	TRBJ2-7	CASSEPGQGFHEQYF
TRBD1	TRBV30	TRBJ1-1	CAWSLQGAAEAFF
-	TRBV7-2	TRBJ2-7	CASSLVRRGNEQYF
-	TRBV7-7	TRBJ2-2	CASRRENTGELFF
TRBD1	TRBV2	TRBJ2-5	CASKIRGLGETQYF
-	TRBV30	TRBJ1-2	CAWRIGPLHGYTF
-	TRBV19	TRBJ1-5	CASSSGGYSNQPQHF
-	TRBV4-2	TRBJ2-2	CASSQVNSDTGELFF
TRBD1	TRBV11-2	TRBJ2-5	CASSWTTGDLGTQYF
-	TRBV5-1	TRBJ2-4	CASSLGASVAKNIQYF
-	TRBV18	TRBJ1-2	CASSPRRTGEAGYTF
-	TRBV11-2	TRBJ1-5	CASSQAGVNQPQHF
TRBD2	TRBV14	TRBJ2-2	CARIPWREGPGELFF
TRBD1	TRBV2	TRBJ1-4	CASSFEGAGNEKLFF
-	TRBV19	TRBJ2-1	CASADLKQQFF
-	TRBV19	TRBJ2-7	CASSTSARLVTNEQYF
TRBD2	TRBV7-2	TRBJ2-3	CASSLVGTTPHTQYF
-	TRBV30	TRBJ1-2	CAWSAPSYGYTF
-	TRBV6-5	TRBJ2-6	CASSYSPGPGANVLTF